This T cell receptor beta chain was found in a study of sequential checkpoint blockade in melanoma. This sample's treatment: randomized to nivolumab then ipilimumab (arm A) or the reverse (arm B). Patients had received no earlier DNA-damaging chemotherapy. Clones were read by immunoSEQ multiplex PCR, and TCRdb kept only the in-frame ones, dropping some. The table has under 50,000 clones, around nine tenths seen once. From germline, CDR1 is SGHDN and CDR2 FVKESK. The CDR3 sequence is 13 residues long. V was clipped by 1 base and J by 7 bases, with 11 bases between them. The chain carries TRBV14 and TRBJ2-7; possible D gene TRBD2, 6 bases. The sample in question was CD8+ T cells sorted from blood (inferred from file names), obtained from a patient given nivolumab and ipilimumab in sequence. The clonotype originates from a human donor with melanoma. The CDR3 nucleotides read TGTGCCAGCAGCCAAGCCCCTCGGGGGGAGCAGTACGTC. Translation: CASSQAPRGEQYV.